The entry that follows covers one TCR beta chain sequence. The data originate from a study of blood T cell repertoires in COVID-19. The CDR3 runs 13 residues. The germline V gene encodes CDR1 SGHAT and CDR2 FQNNGV. Trimming removed 5 bases from V and 9 bases from J, with 14 bases in between. Clones were read by immunoSEQ multiplex PCR, and TCRdb kept only the in-frame ones, dropping some. The profile shows 150,000 to 200,000 clones, around 90% of them singletons. Sequenced: peripheral blood. This receptor was obtained from a man over 45 with acute or convalescent COVID-19. The gene calls are TRBV11-2 and TRBJ2-1, with D unclear. The CDR3 loop reads CASSPRRAVEQFF. The CDR3 bases are TGTGCCAGCAGCCCAAGGAGAGCCGTTGAGCAGTTCTTC.